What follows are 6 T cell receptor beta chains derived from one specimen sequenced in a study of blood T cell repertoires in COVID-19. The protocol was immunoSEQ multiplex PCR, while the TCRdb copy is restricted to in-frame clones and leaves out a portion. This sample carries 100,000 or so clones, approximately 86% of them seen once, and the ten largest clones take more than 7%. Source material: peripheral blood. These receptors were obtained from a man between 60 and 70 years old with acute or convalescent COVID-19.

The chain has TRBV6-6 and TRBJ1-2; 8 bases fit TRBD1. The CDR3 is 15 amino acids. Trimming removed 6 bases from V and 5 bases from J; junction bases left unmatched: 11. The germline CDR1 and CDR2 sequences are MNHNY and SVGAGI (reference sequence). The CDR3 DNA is TGTGCCAGCAGGGGTCAGGGGGCCGCGTTTTATGGCTACACCTTC. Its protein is CASRGQGAAFYGYTF.

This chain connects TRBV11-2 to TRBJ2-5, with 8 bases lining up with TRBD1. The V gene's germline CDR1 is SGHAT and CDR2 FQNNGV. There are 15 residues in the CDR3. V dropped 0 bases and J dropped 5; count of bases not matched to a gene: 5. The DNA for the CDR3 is TGTGCCAGCAGCTTAGACAGGGGGCGCCGGGAGACCCAGTACTTC. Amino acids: CASSLDRGRRETQYF.

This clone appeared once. CDR3 nucleotides: TGCGCCAGCAGCCCAAAGACAGGGGGGATTAACTATGGCTACACCTTC. Amino acids: CASSPKTGGINYGYTF. The chain has TRBV5-1 and TRBJ1-2, with 9 bases that match TRBD1. From germline, CDR1 is SGHRS and CDR2 YFSETQ. The V segment lost 4 bases and the J segment 1 base; nucleotides outside the gene matches: 8. The CDR3 contains 16 residues.

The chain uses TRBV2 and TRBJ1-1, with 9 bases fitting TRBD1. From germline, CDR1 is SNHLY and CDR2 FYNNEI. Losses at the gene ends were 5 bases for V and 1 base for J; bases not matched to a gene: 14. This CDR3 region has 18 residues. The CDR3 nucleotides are TGTGCCAGCAGTAGGCTTTTTGGGACAGGGATGAGGAACACTGAAGCTTTCTTT. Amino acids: CASSRLFGTGMRNTEAFF.

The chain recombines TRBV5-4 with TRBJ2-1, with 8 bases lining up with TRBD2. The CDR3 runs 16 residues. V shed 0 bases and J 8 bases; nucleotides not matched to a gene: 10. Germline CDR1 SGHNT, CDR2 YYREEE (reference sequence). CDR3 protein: CASSLGVGGARDEQFF. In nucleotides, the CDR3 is TGTGCCAGCAGCTTGGGCGTCGGGGGGGCCCGGGATGAGCAGTTCTTC. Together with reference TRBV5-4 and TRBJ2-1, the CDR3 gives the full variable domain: ETGVTQSPTHLIKTRGQQVTLRCSSQSGHNTVSWYQQALGQGPQFIFQYYREEENGRGNFPPRFSGLQFPNYSSELNVNALELDDSALYLCASSLGVGGARDEQFFGPGTRLTVL.

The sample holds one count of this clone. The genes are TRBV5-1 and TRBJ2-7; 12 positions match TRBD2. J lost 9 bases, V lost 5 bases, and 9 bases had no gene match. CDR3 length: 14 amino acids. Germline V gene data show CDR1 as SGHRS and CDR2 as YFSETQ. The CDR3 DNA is TGCGCCAGCAGAACGGGACTAGCGGGCGGTGCGCAGTACTTC. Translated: CASRTGLAGGAQYF.